The 26 T cell receptor beta chains listed next were all sequenced from one sample in a study of T cell repertoires in cytomegalovirus infection. No antigen is known for these receptors. In TCRdb, the reads were re-called with MiXCR into one record per CDR3 protein. Of more than 85,000 distinct CDR3 sequences in the sample, about 30% were seen once. The sequenced sample was CD8+ T cells from cultured PBMCs, obtained from culture after CMV antigen stimulation. Source of these receptors: a human donor in good health (CMV status not recorded). Some clones in this sample may be carry-over from other donors' samples.

This clonotype was seen a few times. The gene calls are TRBV12-3 or TRBV12-4 and TRBJ2-5, with 7 bases identical to TRBD1. The CDR3 covers 13 residues. With 4 bases clipped from V and 5 bases from J, the junction kept 4 bases outside the gene matches. The CDR3 loop is CASSYTGDETQYF. CDR3 bases: TGTGCCAGCAGTTACACAGGGGACGAGACCCAGTACTTC.

The gene calls are TRBV7-3 and TRBJ2-5; 7 bases are shared with TRBD2. With V trimmed by 1 base and J by 3 bases, 5 bases remained unmatched. The CDR3 is made up of 15 amino acids. Germline assignment: CDR1 SGHTA and CDR2 FQGTGA. CDR3 residues: CASSLIGGDKETQYF. The CDR3 nucleotides are TGTGCCAGCAGCTTAATTGGGGGGGATAAAGAGACCCAGTACTTC.

This clonotype was seen a handful of times. The V and J genes are TRBV12-3 or TRBV12-4 and TRBJ1-2; 7 bases agree with TRBD1. V lost 3 bases to trimming and J lost 7 bases; unmatched junction nucleotides: 11. The CDR3 covers 15 residues. CDR3 bases: TGTGCCAGCAGTTTGGGGTGGGCCAGGGGGAGTGGCTACACCTTC. Protein product: CASSLGWARGSGYTF.

The gene calls are TRBV19 and TRBJ2-7, with D possibly matching TRBD1 (6 bases). This CDR3 has 15 residues. Trimming stripped 8 bases from V and 0 bases from J, with 17 bases between. Germline V lookup: CDR1 LNHDA, CDR2 SQIVND (reference sequence). CDR3 loop: CASSPIPGHSYEQYF. CDR3 DNA: TGTGCCAGTTCCCCCATCCCGGGACACTCCTACGAGCAGTACTTC.

This clonotype was observed once. This chain connects TRBV27 to TRBJ1-4; D may be TRBD1 (5 bases). This CDR3 has 11 amino acids. Germline loops: CDR1 MNHEY, CDR2 SMNVEV (reference sequence). V gave up 6 bases and J gave up 6 bases, with 5 bases separating them. Here the CDR3 reads CASRGDEKLFF. CDR3 bases: TGTGCCAGCAGAGGGGATGAAAAACTGTTTTTT. Together with reference TRBV27 and TRBJ1-4, the CDR3 gives the full variable domain: EAQVTQNPRYLITVTGKKLTVTCSQNMNHEYMSWYRQDPGLGLRQIYYSMNVEVTDKGDVPEGYKVSRKEKRNFPLILESPSPNQTSLYFCASRGDEKLFFGSGTQLSVL.

The DNA for the CDR3 is TGTGCCAGCAGCCCCCAGGGAAACACAGATACGCAGTATTTT. Amino acids: CASSPQGNTDTQYF. This chain connects TRBV13 to TRBJ2-3; TRBD1 is a possible D gene (5 bases). The CDR3 is made up of 14 amino acids. The germline CDR1 and CDR2 sequences are PRHDT and FYEKMQ (reference sequence). The V gene lost 5 bases and the J gene lost 2 bases, with 11 bases spanning the gap.

The gene calls are TRBV12-3 or TRBV12-4 and TRBJ2-3; 12 bases fit TRBD2. The length of the CDR3 is 16 residues. After removal of 7 bases from V and 2 bases from J, the junction contained 7 bases not matched to a gene. CDR3 DNA sequence: TGTGCCAGCAAACTAGCGGGGGGCCGCATCACAGATACGCAGTATTTT. It yields the protein CASKLAGGRITDTQYF.

This clonotype was picked up a small number of times. The chain links TRBV7-9 to TRBJ2-7; TRBD1 is a possible D gene (5 bases). V gave up 3 bases and J gave up 3 bases, with 12 bases separating them. This CDR3 contains 14 residues. Looked up from germline, CDR1 is SEHNR and CDR2 is FQNEAQ (reference sequence). The CDR3 sequence: CASSFETGNYEQYF. The CDR3 region has the DNA TGTGCCAGCAGCTTCGAAACAGGAAACTACGAGCAGTACTTC.

The chain uses TRBV12-5 and TRBJ2-1; D possibly uses TRBD1 or TRBD2 (6 bases each). CDR1 LGHNT and CDR2 FRNRAP come from the germline V gene. V dropped 7 bases and J dropped 8 bases, with 15 bases sitting between them. This CDR3 has 13 amino acids. Here the CDR3 DNA reads TGTGCTAGTGCTGTGGGGGGCACCTATGAGCAGTTCTTC. Translating gives CASAVGGTYEQFF. Full variable domain (rest looked up from reference TRBV12-5 and TRBJ2-1): DARVTQTPRHKVTEMGQEVTMRCQPILGHNTVFWYRQTMMQGLELLAYFRNRAPLDDSGMPKDRFSAEMPDATLATLKIQPSEPRDSAVYFCASAVGGTYEQFFGPGTRLTVL.

The CDR3 coding sequence is TGTGCCAGTAGTATAGCCGGGGACTCCTTCTACGAGCAGTACTTC. Translated, it gives CASSIAGDSFYEQYF. The J gene is TRBJ2-7, the V gene TRBV19, with D possibly matching TRBD2 (6 bases). Germline assignment: CDR1 LNHDA and CDR2 SQIVND (reference sequence). The CDR3 sequence is 15 residues long. V dropped 1 base and J dropped 3 bases, with 13 bases sitting between them.

This clonotype was recorded at least ten times. This chain connects TRBV12-3 or TRBV12-4 to TRBJ1-2, with 11 nucleotides matching TRBD1. Trimming at V came to 7 bases and at J to 4 bases, leaving 14 bases not matched to a gene. The CDR3 sequence is 17 residues long. The CDR3 sequence: CASNPGQGALRSYGYTF. The CDR3 DNA is TGTGCCAGCAACCCCGGACAGGGGGCATTAAGATCCTATGGCTACACCTTC.

This clonotype was counted many times. This chain uses TRBV11-2 with TRBJ2-6; D not resolved. V was cut by 1 base and J by 0 bases, with 4 bases left in between. The CDR3 length is 15 residues. CDR1 SGHAT and CDR2 FQNNGV come from the germline V gene. This chain's CDR3 is CASSLGFSGANVLTF. CDR3 nucleotides: TGTGCCAGCAGCTTAGGGTTCTCTGGGGCCAACGTCCTGACTTTC. The variable domain in full, with the rest retrieved from reference TRBV11-2 and TRBJ2-6, is EAGVAQSPRYKIIEKRQSVAFWCNPISGHATLYWYQQILGQGPKLLIQFQNNGVVDDSQLPKDRFSAERLKGVDSTLKIQPAKLEDSAVYLCASSLGFSGANVLTFGAGSRLTVL.

This clonotype showed up many times. The chain carries TRBV7-8 and TRBJ1-1; D uncertain. Germline V gene data show CDR1 as SGHVS and CDR2 as FQNEAQ. Trimming shortened V by 1 base and J by 1 base, and 7 bases separated the two germline ends. This CDR3 region has 14 residues. As DNA, the CDR3 is TGTGCCAGCAGCTTAGGCCAGCCGAACACTGAAGCTTTCTTT. Translating gives CASSLGQPNTEAFF.

At least ten counts were recorded for this clonotype. This chain joins TRBV7-2 and TRBJ2-7; 10 bases match TRBD2. The germline V gene has CDR1 SGHTA and CDR2 FQGNSA. Trimming cost V 1 base and J 3 bases; bases outside gene matches: 6. CDR3 size: 16 residues. CDR3 sequence (DNA): TGTGCCAGCAGCTTAGGCCGGACTAGCGGCCTCTACGAGCAGTACTTC. Its protein is CASSLGRTSGLYEQYF.

This clonotype was counted only a few times. The chain is built from TRBV7-8 and TRBJ2-3; the D is unclear. The V end was cut by 5 bases, the J end by 1 base, with 7 bases between. Germline loops: CDR1 SGHVS, CDR2 FQNEAQ. The CDR3 is made up of 13 amino acids. The CDR3 loop reads CASSPLRTDTQYF. Here the CDR3 DNA reads TGTGCCAGCAGCCCTTTACGCACAGATACGCAGTATTTT.

V usage is TRBV28 and J usage is TRBJ1-4; 7 bases are shared with TRBD1. With 6 bases clipped from V and 7 bases from J, the junction kept 17 bases outside the gene matches. Germline lookup yields CDR1 MDHEN and CDR2 SYDVKM. This CDR3 is 17 amino acids long. The DNA of the CDR3 is TGTGCCAGCAGGTCATCAGAGGGGGCACTCGACGGTGAAAAACTGTTTTTT. This encodes CASRSSEGALDGEKLFF.

This chain links TRBV11-3 with TRBJ2-5; D perhaps matches TRBD1 (6 bases). Germline V lookup: CDR1 SGHNT, CDR2 YENEEA. The V and J ends lost 5 bases and 0 bases respectively, with 16 bases between them. The CDR3 is made up of 16 amino acids. CDR3 sequence (DNA): TGTGCCAGCAGCCCGGGAATGGGGGCAGACCAAGAGACCCAGTACTTC. This translates into CASSPGMGADQETQYF. Supplemented by reference TRBV11-3 and TRBJ2-5, the full variable domain reads EAGVVQSPRYKIIEKKQPVAFWCNPISGHNTLYWYLQNLGQGPELLIRYENEEAVDDSQLPKDRFSAERLKGVDSTLKIQPAELGDSAVYLCASSPGMGADQETQYFGPGTRLLVL.

This clonotype was counted between two and nine times. The genes are TRBV27 and TRBJ1-5, with TRBD1 identical over 10 bases. With 5 bases clipped from V and 9 bases from J, the junction kept 4 bases outside the gene matches. Germline V gene sequence: CDR1 MNHEY, CDR2 SMNVEV (reference sequence). This CDR3 is built from 13 residues. The chain's CDR3 is CASSLRTGGPQHF. The CDR3 DNA reads TGTGCCAGCAGTCTAAGGACAGGGGGGCCCCAGCATTTT.

The gene calls are TRBV12-3 or TRBV12-4 and TRBJ2-7; D possibly matches TRBD1 or TRBD2 (5 bases each). The CDR3 is made up of 14 amino acids. Trimming pared 5 bases from V and 7 bases from J, leaving 18 bases between. The CDR3 DNA reads TGTGCCAGCAGTCCCGGGACCGTCGCGCAGGAGCAGTACTTC. It yields the protein CASSPGTVAQEQYF.

V gene TRBV5-1 combines with J gene TRBJ1-4; 9 nucleotides match TRBD1. Germline V gene lookup returns CDR1 SGHRS and CDR2 YFSETQ. The CDR3 has 15 amino acids. Trimming cost V 3 bases and J 7 bases; bases outside gene matches: 7. The CDR3 protein is CASSSYPDRGEKLFF. For the CDR3, the DNA is TGCGCCAGCAGCTCCTACCCGGACAGGGGTGAAAAACTGTTTTTT.

The CDR3 reads CAISEGQGDTGELFF. For the CDR3, the DNA is TGTGCCATCAGTGAGGGACAGGGGGACACCGGGGAGCTGTTTTTT. The chain recombines TRBV10-3 with TRBJ2-2, with 10 bases that match TRBD1. Germline CDR1 ENHRY, CDR2 SYGVKD. Losses at the gene ends were 2 bases for V and 3 bases for J; bases not matched to a gene: 0. The CDR3 extends over 15 amino acids.

In its sample, this clonotype was seen many times. V is TRBV7-3 and J is TRBJ2-2; TRBD2 is a possible D gene (5 bases). Germline V gene lookup returns CDR1 SGHTA and CDR2 FQGTGA. The CDR3 is made up of 14 amino acids. V was clipped by 5 bases and J by 7 bases, with 14 bases between them. CDR3 DNA sequence: TGTGCCAGCAGCCCTGGCCCCGGAGGCGGGGAGCTGTTTTTT. This codes for CASSPGPGGGELFF.

This clonotype was recorded many times. V and J are TRBV7-2 and TRBJ2-1; 9 bases are a match to TRBD2. CDR1 is SGHTA and CDR2 is FQGNSA in the germline V gene. V was clipped by 2 bases and J by 4 bases; unmatched bases: 24. This CDR3 spans 22 amino acids. The CDR3 spells CASSLNHVGLAGSRSKYNEQFF. In nucleotides, the CDR3 is TGTGCCAGCAGCTTAAATCATGTAGGGCTAGCGGGGAGTCGAAGTAAGTACAATGAGCAGTTCTTC.

This clonotype was observed at least ten times. The chain joins TRBV9 to TRBJ1-1, with unresolved D. There are 13 residues in the CDR3. Deletions cut 0 bases from V and 0 bases from J, with 3 bases between. CDR1 is SGDLS, CDR2 YYNGEE, per germline. The chain's CDR3 is CASSVGMNTEAFF. In DNA form, the CDR3 reads TGTGCCAGCAGCGTAGGGATGAACACTGAAGCTTTCTTT.

The chain carries TRBV7-4 and TRBJ2-7; TRBD2 matches at 8 bases. The V and J ends lost 3 bases and 7 bases, in that order; junction bases with no gene match: 5. CDR3 size: 13 residues. Germline lookup yields CDR1 SGHVT and CDR2 SQSDAQ. The CDR3 bases are TGTGCCAGCAGCTTGGCCCCTAGCGGGGAGCAGTACTTC. This encodes CASSLAPSGEQYF.

The table lists this clonotype with many counts. This chain links TRBV7-9 with TRBJ2-3; D gene uncertain. This CDR3 comprises 12 residues. With 4 bases removed from V and 2 bases from J, the gap between germline ends came to 4 bases. The germline gives CDR1 SEHNR, CDR2 FQNEAQ (reference sequence). The DNA for the CDR3 is TGTGCCAGCAGCTCGACCACAGATACGCAGTATTTT. Translation: CASSSTTDTQYF.